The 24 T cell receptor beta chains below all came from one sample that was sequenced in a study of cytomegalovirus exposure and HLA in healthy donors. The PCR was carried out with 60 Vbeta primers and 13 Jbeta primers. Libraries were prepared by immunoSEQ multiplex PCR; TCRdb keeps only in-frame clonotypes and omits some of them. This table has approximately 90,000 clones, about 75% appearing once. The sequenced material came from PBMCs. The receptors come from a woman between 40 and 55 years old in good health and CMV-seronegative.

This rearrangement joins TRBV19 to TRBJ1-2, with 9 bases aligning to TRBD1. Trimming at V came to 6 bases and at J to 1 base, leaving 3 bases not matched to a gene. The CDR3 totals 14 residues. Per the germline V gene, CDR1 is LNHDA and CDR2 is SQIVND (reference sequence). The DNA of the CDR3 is TGTGCCAGTAGATCGGGACAGGGTAACTATGGCTACACCTTC. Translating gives CASRSGQGNYGYTF.

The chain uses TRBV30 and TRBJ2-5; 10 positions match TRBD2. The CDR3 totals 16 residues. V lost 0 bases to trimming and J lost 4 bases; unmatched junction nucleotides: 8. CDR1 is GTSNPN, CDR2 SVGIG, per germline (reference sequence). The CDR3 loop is CAWSVLLAGPGETQYF. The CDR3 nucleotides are TGTGCCTGGAGTGTACTACTAGCGGGGCCGGGAGAGACCCAGTACTTC.

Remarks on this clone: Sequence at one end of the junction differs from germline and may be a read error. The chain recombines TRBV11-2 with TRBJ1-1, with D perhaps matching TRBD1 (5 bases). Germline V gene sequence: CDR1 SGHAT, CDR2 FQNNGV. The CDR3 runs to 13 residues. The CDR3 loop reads CASILRGRTEAFF. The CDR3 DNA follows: TGTGCCAGCATCTTAAGGGGCCGTACTGAAGCTTTCTTT. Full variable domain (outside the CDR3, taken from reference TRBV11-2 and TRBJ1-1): EAGVAQSPRYKIIEKRQSVAFWCNPISGHATLYWYQQILGQGPKLLIQFQNNGVVDDSQLPKDRFSAERLKGVDSTLKIQPAKLEDSAVYLCASILRGRTEAFFGQGTRLTVV.

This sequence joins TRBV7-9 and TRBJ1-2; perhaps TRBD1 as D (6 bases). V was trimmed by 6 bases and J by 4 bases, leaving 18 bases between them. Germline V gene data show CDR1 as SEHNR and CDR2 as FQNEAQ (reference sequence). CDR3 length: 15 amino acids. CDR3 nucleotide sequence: TGTGCCAGCAGACAAGGACAGCCGTTGGTCTATGGCTACACCTTC. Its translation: CASRQGQPLVYGYTF.

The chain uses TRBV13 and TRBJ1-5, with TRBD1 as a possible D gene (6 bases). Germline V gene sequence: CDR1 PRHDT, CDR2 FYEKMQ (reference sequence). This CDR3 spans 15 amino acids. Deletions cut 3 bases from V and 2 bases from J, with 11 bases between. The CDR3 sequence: CASSFRGRGNQPQHF. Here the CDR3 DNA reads TGTGCCAGCAGCTTCAGGGGTCGGGGCAATCAGCCCCAGCATTTT.

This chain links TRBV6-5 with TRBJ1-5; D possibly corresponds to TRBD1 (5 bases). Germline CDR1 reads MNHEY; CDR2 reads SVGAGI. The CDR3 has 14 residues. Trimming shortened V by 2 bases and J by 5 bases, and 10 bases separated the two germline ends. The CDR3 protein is CASSYEGRHQPQHF. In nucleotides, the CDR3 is TGTGCCAGCAGTTACGAGGGGAGGCATCAGCCCCAGCATTTT.

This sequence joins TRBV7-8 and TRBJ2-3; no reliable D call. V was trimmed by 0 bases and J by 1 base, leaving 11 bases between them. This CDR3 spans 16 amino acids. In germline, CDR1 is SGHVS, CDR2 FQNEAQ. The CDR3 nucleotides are TGTGCCAGCAGCTTAGCCTTACGGGTCGGCACAGATACGCAGTATTTT. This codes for CASSLALRVGTDTQYF.

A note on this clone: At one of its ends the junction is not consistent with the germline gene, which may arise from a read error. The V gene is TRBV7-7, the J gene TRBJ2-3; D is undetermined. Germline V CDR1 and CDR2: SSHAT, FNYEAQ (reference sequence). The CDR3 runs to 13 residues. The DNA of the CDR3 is TGTGCTAGCAGCTTAGGAGTGTCAGATACGCAGTATTTT. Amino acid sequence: CASSLGVSDTQYF. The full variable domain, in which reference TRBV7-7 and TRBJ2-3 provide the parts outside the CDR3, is GAGVSQSPRYKVTKRGQDVTLRCDPISSHATLYWYQQALGQGPEFLTYFNYEAQPDKSGLPSDRFSAERPEGSISTLTIQRTEQRDSAMYRCASSLGVSDTQYFGPGTRLTVL.

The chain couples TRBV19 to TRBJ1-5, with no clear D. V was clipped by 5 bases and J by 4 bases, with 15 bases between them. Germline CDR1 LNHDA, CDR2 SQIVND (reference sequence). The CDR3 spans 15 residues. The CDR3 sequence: CASSGLRLGNQPQHF. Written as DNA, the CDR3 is TGTGCCAGTAGTGGACTTAGGCTGGGGAATCAGCCCCAGCATTTT.

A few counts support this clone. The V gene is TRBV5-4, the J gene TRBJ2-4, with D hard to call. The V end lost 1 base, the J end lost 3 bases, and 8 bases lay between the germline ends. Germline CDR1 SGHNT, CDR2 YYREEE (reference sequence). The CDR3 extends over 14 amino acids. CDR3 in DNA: TGTGCCAGCAGCTTGCGAAACAACAAAAACATTCAGTACTTC. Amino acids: CASSLRNNKNIQYF.

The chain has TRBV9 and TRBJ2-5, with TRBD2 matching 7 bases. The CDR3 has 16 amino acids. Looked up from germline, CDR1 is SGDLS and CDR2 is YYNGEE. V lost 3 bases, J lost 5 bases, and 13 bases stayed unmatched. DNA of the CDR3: TGTGCCAGCAGCGCCACTCGAAGCGGGGCTTTGGAGACCCAGTACTTC. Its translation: CASSATRSGALETQYF.

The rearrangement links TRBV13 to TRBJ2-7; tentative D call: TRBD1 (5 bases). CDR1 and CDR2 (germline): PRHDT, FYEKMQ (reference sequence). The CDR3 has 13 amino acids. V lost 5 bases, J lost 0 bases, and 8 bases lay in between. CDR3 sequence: CASSQTASYEQYF. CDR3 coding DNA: TGTGCCAGCAGCCAGACAGCCTCCTACGAGCAGTACTTC.

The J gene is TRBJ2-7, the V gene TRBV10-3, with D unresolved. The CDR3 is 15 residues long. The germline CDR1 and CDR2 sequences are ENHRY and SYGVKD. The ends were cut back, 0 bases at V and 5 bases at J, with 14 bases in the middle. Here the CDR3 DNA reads TGTGCCATCAGTGAGTCGAATGAACAATTCCACGAGCAGTACTTC. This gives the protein CAISESNEQFHEQYF.

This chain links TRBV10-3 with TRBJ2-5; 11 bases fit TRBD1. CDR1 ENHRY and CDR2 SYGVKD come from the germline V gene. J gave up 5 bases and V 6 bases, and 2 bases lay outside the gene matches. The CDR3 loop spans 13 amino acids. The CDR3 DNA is TGTGCCATCAGCGGGACAGGGGGGGAGACCCAGTACTTC. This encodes CAISGTGGETQYF.

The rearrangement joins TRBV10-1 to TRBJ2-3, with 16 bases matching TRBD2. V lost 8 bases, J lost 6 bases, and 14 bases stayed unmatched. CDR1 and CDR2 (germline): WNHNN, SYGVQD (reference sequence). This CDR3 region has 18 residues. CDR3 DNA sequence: TGCGCCAGCCCCATTTCGGTGGGACTAGCGGGGGGGCGGGATACGCAGTATTTT. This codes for CASPISVGLAGGRDTQYF.

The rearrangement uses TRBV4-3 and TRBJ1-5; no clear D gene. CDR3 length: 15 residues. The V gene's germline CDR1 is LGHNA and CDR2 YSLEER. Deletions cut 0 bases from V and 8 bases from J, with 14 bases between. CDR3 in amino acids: CASSQDRGLREPQHF. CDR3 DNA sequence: TGCGCCAGCAGCCAAGATCGCGGGTTAAGGGAGCCCCAGCATTTT.

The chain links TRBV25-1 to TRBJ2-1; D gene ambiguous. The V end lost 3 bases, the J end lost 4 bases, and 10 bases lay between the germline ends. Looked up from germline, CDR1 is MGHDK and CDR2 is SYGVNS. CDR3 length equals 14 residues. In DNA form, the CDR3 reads TGTGCCAGCAGTGATGGTAGCCCGTACAATGAGCAGTTCTTC. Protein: CASSDGSPYNEQFF.

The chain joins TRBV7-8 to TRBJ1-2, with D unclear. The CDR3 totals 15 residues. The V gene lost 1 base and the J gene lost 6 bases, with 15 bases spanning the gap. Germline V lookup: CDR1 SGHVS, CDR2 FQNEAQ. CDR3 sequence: CASSLVSAGVDGYTF. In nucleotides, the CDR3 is TGTGCCAGCAGCTTAGTATCGGCCGGGGTGGATGGCTACACCTTC.

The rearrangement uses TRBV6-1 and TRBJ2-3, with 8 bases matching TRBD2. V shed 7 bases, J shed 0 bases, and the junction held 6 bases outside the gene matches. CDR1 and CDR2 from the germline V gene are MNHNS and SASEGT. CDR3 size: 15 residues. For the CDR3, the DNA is TGTGCCAGCACCGGGAGGGCCGAAAGCACAGATACGCAGTATTTT. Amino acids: CASTGRAESTDTQYF.

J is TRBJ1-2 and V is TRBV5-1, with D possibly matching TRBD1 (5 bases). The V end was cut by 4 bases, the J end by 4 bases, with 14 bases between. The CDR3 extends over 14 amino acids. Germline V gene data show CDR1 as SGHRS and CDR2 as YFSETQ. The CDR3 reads CASSPRERSYGYTF. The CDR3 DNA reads TGCGCCAGCAGCCCCAGGGAACGGTCCTATGGCTACACCTTC.

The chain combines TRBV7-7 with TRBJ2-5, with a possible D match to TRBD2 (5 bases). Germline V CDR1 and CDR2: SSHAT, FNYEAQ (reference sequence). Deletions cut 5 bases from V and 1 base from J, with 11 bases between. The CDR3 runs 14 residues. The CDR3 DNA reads TGTGCCAGCAGCACCGGGGTGGGCCAAGAGACCCAGTACTTC. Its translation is CASSTGVGQETQYF.

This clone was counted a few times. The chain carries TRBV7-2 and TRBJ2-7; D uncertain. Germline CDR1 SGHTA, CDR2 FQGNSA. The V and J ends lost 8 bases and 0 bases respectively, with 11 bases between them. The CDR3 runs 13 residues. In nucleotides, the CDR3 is TGTGCCAGCCGAACCGCGAGCTCCTACGAGCAGTACTTC. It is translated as CASRTASSYEQYF.

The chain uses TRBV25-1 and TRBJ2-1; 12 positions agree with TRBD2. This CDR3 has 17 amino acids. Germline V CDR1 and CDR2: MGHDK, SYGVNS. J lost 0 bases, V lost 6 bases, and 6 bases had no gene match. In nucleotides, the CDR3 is TGTGCCAGCAGCACTAGCGGGGGGACCAGCTCCTACAATGAGCAGTTCTTC. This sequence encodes CASSTSGGTSSYNEQFF.

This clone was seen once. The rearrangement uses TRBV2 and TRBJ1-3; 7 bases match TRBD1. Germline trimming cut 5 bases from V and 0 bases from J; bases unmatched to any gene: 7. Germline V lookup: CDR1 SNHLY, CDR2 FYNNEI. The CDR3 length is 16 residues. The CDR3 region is CASSNQGQISGNTIYF. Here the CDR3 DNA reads TGTGCCAGCAGTAACCAGGGACAGATCTCTGGAAACACCATATATTTT.